Below, one TCR beta chain is given with its context. Its antigen is still unknown. Base quality data are lacking; no much larger clone is found one base away. This sample was included in a study of T-cell reconstitution after alpha-beta-depleted transplantation in children (dated by TCRdb to 2015 to 2016). About the investigation overall: T-cell immune reconstitution after TCRalphabeta/CD19-depleted allogeneic hematopoietic cell transplantation in children was quantitatively tracked in the study by means of TCR repertoire profiling.

Libraries were made using PCR. Instrument used: Illumina HiSeq 2500. Molecular barcoding was employed in the preparation of TCR libraries, with unique molecular identifiers being used to normalize TCRbeta repertoire quantification. TCRdb reprocessed the public reads (quality trimming at Q25 with fastp, clone calling with MiXCR) and kept in-frame beta chains. Here each entry gathers all rows of one CDR3 protein and keeps the most common genes and DNA. The sample records about 340,000 distinct CDR3 sequences, roughly 15% of which are singletons. Of the sample, around 41% falls within the top ten clones. From a lookup of the germline V gene, CDR1 and CDR2 are SQVTM and ANQGSEA. Trimming at the junction amounts to 6 bases on V and 4 bases on J, and the germline ends lie 13 bases apart. The CDR3 has 13 amino acids, counting the end cysteine and phenylalanine. CDR3 DNA is the only sequence kept; it has 39 bases, read in frame from the first base.

The label giving this sample's treatment or condition can be read as: allogeneic hematopoietic cell transplantation with graft depleted of TCRalphabeta T cells and CD19 B cells. TCRalphabeta/CD19-depleted allogeneic hematopoietic cell grafts were given to the transplant recipients, all of whom were children. The research as a whole found: The frequencies of hyperexpanded clones fell over the following months, and after one year, T-cell counts and TCRbeta diversity were mostly attributed to newly produced T cells. The apparently early recovery of alphabetaT-cell counts about two months after transplant reportedly depended on only several hundred rapidly expanded clones that came from non-depleted graft cells. The high TCRbeta diversity at day 60 in some patients was ascribed to recipient T cells and intrathymic progenitors that had survived conditioning.

The V gene is TRBV29-1 and the J gene is TRBJ2-1, with a tentative D call of TRBD1 or TRBD2, each matching 5 bases. The specimen comprised PBMCs, mostly from graft donor cells, sampled 360 days after TCRalphabeta/CD19-depleted stem cell transplant. The TCR comes from a male patient under 10 years old who had a stem cell transplant for acute lymphoblastic leukemia, so the T cells may come from the graft donor. This receptor carries the CDR3 CSVRGPGYNEQFF. The DNA reads as follows: TGCAGCGTCCGGGGCCCCGGGTACAATGAGCAGTTCTTC.